The next 28 T cell receptor delta chains were all read from a single sample in a study of gamma-delta chains in newborns, infants, children. TCRdb redid the clone calls on the reads with CATT. The top ten clones hold roughly 6.6% of a sample with more than 6,000 delta-chain clones, about 11% of them seen once. Input material: blood. Receptors originate from a child who was a newborn, infant or young child, either healthy, febrile or measles-vaccinated (not recorded which).

No V gene call is available, although the J gene is TRDJ3; TRDD3 is the table's D call, not checked against the DNA. CDR3 length equals 22 residues. The DNA for the CDR3 is TGTGCCTGTGACCCGTTACTGGGGGATACCTCCCTTCTCTCCTGGGACACCCGACAGACGTTTTTC. Translating gives CACDPLLGDTSLLSWDTRQTFF.

The chain carries TRDV2 and TRDJ1, with 8 positions matching TRDD2. The J gene, missing from TCRdb, was assigned here through DNA to germline matching. The CDR3 runs to 20 residues. V trimming: 6 bases; J trimming: 0 bases; junction bases outside the gene matches: 23. CDR1 and CDR2 (germline): GEAIGNYY, EKD. The CDR3 spells CACKGLPKSAGDPYTDKLIF. The CDR3 DNA follows: TGTGCCTGTAAGGGCCTTCCTAAGAGTGCGGGGGACCCGTACACCGATAAACTCATCTTT.

The table lists this clone with a few counts. The chain employs TRDV2 and TRDJ3, with TRDD3 identical over 11 bases. With V trimmed by 0 bases and J by 5 bases, 8 bases remained unmatched. The CDR3 length is 19 residues. Germline V gene data show CDR1 as GEAIGNYY and CDR2 as EKD. CDR3 residues: CACDTVGDTTSRDTRQMFF. CDR3 sequence (DNA): TGTGCCTGTGACACCGTGGGGGATACGACGAGCCGGGACACCCGACAGATGTTTTTC.

This clone was found a few times. A much more abundant neighbour one base away suggests this may be a read error. The chain has TRDV2 and TRDJ1, with 8 bases aligning to TRDD3. This CDR3 region has 17 residues. Germline V gives CDR1 GEAIGNYY, CDR2 EKD. The trim removed 5 bases at V and 0 bases at J, leaving 13 bases unmatched. The CDR3 reads CACGPLGDRGYTDKLIF. As DNA, the CDR3 is TGTGCCTGTGGCCCTCTGGGGGACCGAGGGTACACCGATAAACTCATCTTT.

The chain recombines TRDV2 with TRDJ1, with TRDD3 matching 7 bases. The CDR3 consists of 19 residues. Germline V gives CDR1 GEAIGNYY, CDR2 EKD. The ends lost 0 bases at V and 2 bases at J; junction bases unmatched: 17. CDR3 nucleotides: TGTGCCTGTGACACCGTAAACCCATACTGGGGAGAGAGTACCGATAAACTCATCTTT. Translating it yields CACDTVNPYWGESTDKLIF.

On this clone: Other DNA sequences of this sample code for an identical CDR3. The chain joins TRDV2 to TRDJ2, with 9 bases lining up with TRDD3. The length of the CDR3 is 17 residues. The germline CDR1 and CDR2 sequences are GEAIGNYY and EKD. After removal of 1 base from V and 8 bases from J, the junction contained 13 bases not matched to a gene. CDR3 sequence reads: CACDTLLLGDIDAQLFF. In nucleotides, the CDR3 is TGTGCCTGTGACACATTATTATTGGGGGATATCGATGCACAACTCTTCTTT.

This clone was seen a handful of times. The chain links TRDV2 to TRDJ1, with 7 bases identical to TRDD3. V gave up 1 base and J gave up 0 bases; unmatched junction bases: 7. Germline V lookup: CDR1 GEAIGNYY, CDR2 EKD. The CDR3 is 16 residues long. This CDR3 reads CACDTLGASNTDKLIF. The CDR3 nucleotides read TGTGCCTGTGACACGCTGGGGGCCAGTAACACCGATAAACTCATCTTT.

This clone has just a few counts. The chain couples TRDV2 to TRDJ3, with 9 positions matching TRDD3. The trim removed 0 bases at V and 0 bases at J, leaving 14 bases unmatched. Germline V gene data show CDR1 as GEAIGNYY and CDR2 as EKD. The CDR3 sequence is 22 residues long. The CDR3 DNA reads TGTGCCTGTGACACCCTTCCTGGGGATACGCACCCAGGCTCCTGGGACACCCGACAGATGTTTTTC. This translates into CACDTLPGDTHPGSWDTRQMFF.

This clone was seen only a few times. The gene calls are TRDV2 and TRDJ3, with 7 bases lining up with TRDD3. Germline lookup yields CDR1 GEAIGNYY and CDR2 EKD. This CDR3 is built from 16 residues. With V trimmed by 1 base and J by 3 bases, 2 bases remained unmatched. The CDR3 reads CACDTMGDWDTRQMFF. The CDR3 DNA sequence: TGTGCCTGTGACACAATGGGGGACTGGGACACCCGACAGATGTTTTTC.

This clone occurred a few times. Other DNA variants within this sample encode the same CDR3. The chain couples TRDV2 to TRDJ1, with 7 bases identical to TRDD3. The J segment lost 1 base and the V segment lost 3 bases, leaving 7 bases of the junction unmatched. The CDR3 length is 15 residues. Per the germline V gene, CDR1 is GEAIGNYY and CDR2 is EKD. The CDR3 sequence: CACDPLGVPTDKLIF. In DNA form, the CDR3 reads TGTGCCTGTGACCCTCTGGGGGTCCCCACCGATAAACTCATCTTT.

This clone came up a few times. CDR3 residues: CACDVLGASGTDKLIF. The CDR3, as DNA: TGTGCCTGTGACGTACTGGGGGCGTCAGGGACCGATAAACTCATCTTT. The rearrangement links TRDV2 to TRDJ1; 8 bases line up with TRDD3. Trimming cost V 3 bases and J 2 bases; bases outside gene matches: 10. Germline V CDR1 and CDR2: GEAIGNYY, EKD. The CDR3 runs 16 residues.

The sample holds a few counts of this clone. CDR3 bases: TGTGCCTGTGACTCGATAGTACTGGGGGACGCCACCGATAAACTCATCTTT. Its translation: CACDSIVLGDATDKLIF. The rearrangement joins TRDV2 to TRDJ1, with TRDD3 identical over 9 bases. Germline V gene lookup returns CDR1 GEAIGNYY and CDR2 EKD. Germline trimming cut 3 bases from V and 1 base from J; bases unmatched to any gene: 11. CDR3 length equals 17 residues.

This clone was seen only a few times. One base separates it from a far larger clone, so it is likely a read error. This sample also contains other DNA sequences that code for the same CDR3. CDR3 sequence: CACDTVGAPLGAVGTDKLIF. DNA of the CDR3: TGTGCCTGTGACACCGTAGGAGCCCCACTAGGAGCCGTTGGGACCGATAAACTCATCTTT. The chain carries TRDV2 and TRDJ1; D unclear. CDR1 GEAIGNYY and CDR2 EKD come from the germline V gene. V was shortened by 0 bases and J by 2 bases, with 27 bases between the two germline ends. The CDR3 has 20 residues.

This clone was observed a few times. This specimen includes other DNA sequences encoding the same CDR3. V and J are TRDV2 and TRDJ3, with TRDD3 identical over 10 bases. Trimming took 4 bases from V and 0 from J; bases not matched to a gene: 5. This CDR3 is built from 18 residues. The germline V gene has CDR1 GEAIGNYY and CDR2 EKD. CDR3 nucleotide sequence: TGTGCCTGTGATACTGGGGGATTCAGCTCCTGGGACACCCGACAGATGTTTTTC. It translates to CACDTGGFSSWDTRQMFF.

A note on this clone: At one end, the junction sequence differs from germline, possibly due to a read error. The genes are TRDV2 and TRDJ3, with TRDD3 as a possible D gene (5 bases). TCRdb gives no J gene; it was assigned here by matching the DNA to germline. Germline CDR1 and CDR2: GEAIGNYY and EKD. The CDR3 consists of 18 residues. CDR3 sequence (DNA): TGTGCCTGTGACGTCGCGGGGCCGGGCTCCTGGGACACCCGAAAGATGTTTTTC. Translated: CACDVAGPGSWDTRKMFF.

This clone appeared a few times. This chain joins TRDV2 and TRDJ1, with 7 bases identical to TRDD3. Here the J gene was assigned by germline matching of the DNA, as TCRdb has none. This CDR3 has 17 residues. From germline, CDR1 is GEAIGNYY and CDR2 EKD. The junction had 11 bases not matched to a gene; V was cut back by 2 bases and J by 0 bases. As DNA, the CDR3 is TGTGCCTGTGACAAGGTTGGGGATAGAGGGTACACCGATAAACTCATCTTT. It translates to CACDKVGDRGYTDKLIF.

The V gene went uncalled, while the J gene is TRDJ3; no check of the table's D call, TRDD3, against the DNA was made. CDR3 size: 19 residues. The DNA for the CDR3 is TGTGCCTGTGACAAAGTCGTGGGGGATAACGCCTGGGACACCCGACAGATGTTTTTC. Its translation is CACDKVVGDNAWDTRQMFF.

The rearrangement links TRDV2 to TRDJ1, with 11 bases identical to TRDD3. Germline CDR1 is GEAIGNYY and CDR2 is EKD. The CDR3 has 19 residues. The V and J ends lost 2 bases and 1 base, in that order; junction bases with no gene match: 14. The CDR3 loop reads CACDNVKLGDNGGTDKLIF. The CDR3 region has the DNA TGTGCCTGTGACAATGTGAAACTGGGGGATAATGGGGGCACCGATAAACTCATCTTT.

Only a few counts were recorded for this clone. Translating the DNA gives a protein that differs from the TCRdb entry at residue 4; the protein shown here is that DNA translation. This chain joins TRDV2 and TRDJ1; TRDD3 agrees at 7 bases. The CDR3 sequence is 15 residues long. V lost 5 bases and J lost 4; bases outside the gene matches: 12. CDR1 is GEAIGNYY, CDR2 EKD, per germline. CDR3 sequence (DNA): TGTGCCTGTGGCAATCTGGGGGCAAACCGCGATAAACTCATCTTT. Amino acid sequence: CACGNLGANRDKLIF.

The V segment is TRDV2, and no J call was made; the listed D gene, TRDD3, was not tested against the DNA. Germline loops: CDR1 GEAIGNYY, CDR2 EKD. This CDR3 region has 19 residues. The CDR3 here is CACDPSGGTSSWETRKMFF. In DNA, the CDR3 is TGTGCCTGTGATCCATCGGGGGGGACGAGCTCCTGGGAAACCCGAAAGATGTTCTTC.

This clone came up a few times. An end of the junction does not agree with germline; a read error may underlie this. V usage is TRDV2 and J usage is TRDJ1; TRDD3 might be the D (6 bases). The germline V gene has CDR1 GEAIGNYY and CDR2 EKD. This CDR3 has 18 amino acids. CDR3 bases: TGTGCCTGTGAACAGCTGGGGATTTCCCCAAGCGGCACCGATAGACTCATCTTT. As protein: CACEQLGISPSGTDRLIF.

Within the sample, this clone is medium-sized. The chain recombines TRDV2 with TRDJ1, with 10 bases that match TRDD3. The CDR3 extends over 15 amino acids. Germline V gene lookup returns CDR1 GEAIGNYY and CDR2 EKD. With V trimmed by 1 base and J by 5 bases, 6 bases remained unmatched. CDR3 coding DNA: TGTGCCTGTGACACATGGGGGATACCGGAGGATAAACTCATCTTT. It encodes CACDTWGIPEDKLIF.

By sample fraction, this clone is medium-sized. The chain uses TRDV2 and TRDJ1, with TRDD3 matching 10 bases. The CDR3 length is 19 residues. The junction had 15 bases not matched to a gene; V was cut back by 3 bases and J by 0 bases. Per the germline V gene, CDR1 is GEAIGNYY and CDR2 is EKD. Here the CDR3 DNA reads TGTGCCTGTGACTTCCTCACTGGGGGATTTACTCCAAACACCGATAAACTCATCTTT. Translating it yields CACDFLTGGFTPNTDKLIF.

About this clone itself: A junction end diverges from the germline sequence, so it may reflect a read error. The chain recombines TRDV2 with TRDJ3, with 10 positions matching TRDD3. The J gene, missing from TCRdb, was assigned here through DNA to germline matching. Per germline, CDR1 GEAIGNYY and CDR2 EKD. The CDR3 is 23 residues long. CDR3 coding DNA: TGTGCCTACACCTCACTGTCAATGGGGGATACTGGCGGAGATCGCTGGGACACCCGAAAGATGTTTTTC. Translating gives CAYTSLSMGDTGGDRWDTRKMFF.

In regard to this clone: Other DNA sequences in this sample translate to the same CDR3. The rearrangement links TRDV2 to TRDJ3; 13 bases are a match to TRDD3. CDR3 length: 19 amino acids. Germline loops: CDR1 GEAIGNYY, CDR2 EKD. V dropped 3 bases and J dropped 0; count of bases not matched to a gene: 4. CDR3 in DNA: TGTGCCTGTGACGTACTGGGGGATACGAGCTCCTGGGACACCCGACAGATGTTTTTC. Amino acid sequence: CACDVLGDTSSWDTRQMFF.

For this clone: A read error is likely here: a far larger clone is one base away. The same CDR3 arises from other DNA sequences in this sample as well. This rearrangement joins TRDV2 to TRDJ1; D gene uncertain. Trimming removed 3 bases from V and 0 bases from J, with 7 bases in between. Germline V gene data show CDR1 as GEAIGNYY and CDR2 as EKD. This CDR3 spans 13 amino acids. CDR3 DNA: TGTGCCTGTGACCCTCTGGACACCGATAAACTCATCTTT. Translated, it gives CACDPLDTDKLIF.

The chain recombines TRDV2 with TRDJ1; 10 nucleotides agree with TRDD3. TCRdb is silent on the J gene; assignment here came from matching the DNA to germline. The CDR3 extends over 17 amino acids. J gave up 4 bases and V 6 bases, and 16 bases lay outside the gene matches. Germline CDR1 and CDR2: GEAIGNYY and EKD. The CDR3 loop is CACSSLRTGGLVDKLIF. CDR3 coding DNA: TGTGCCTGTTCTTCCCTCCGTACTGGGGGATTGGTCGATAAACTCATCTTT.

The chain couples TRDV2 to TRDJ1, with 8 positions matching TRDD3. The J segment lost 0 bases and the V segment lost 3 bases, leaving 14 bases of the junction unmatched. Germline-derived CDR1 and CDR2 are GEAIGNYY and EKD. This CDR3 is 18 amino acids long. CDR3 coding DNA: TGTGCCTGTGACGGAATACTGGGGGCAGATTCAGACACCGATAAACTCATCTTT. Translated: CACDGILGADSDTDKLIF.